One sample yielded the 23 T cell receptor beta chains listed below, sequenced in a study of shared clonotypes between healthy human individuals. Here immunoSEQ multiplex PCR was the method, and the copy in TCRdb shows in-frame clones only, minus some. The repertoire has 730,000 or so clones, around 72% of them found once; the top ten carry about 1.8%. Sequencing used memory CD4+ T cells sorted from blood. Subset indicated: CD45RA-negative fraction. The source is a woman aged 25 to 39 in good health.

A few counts support this clone. This chain connects TRBV9 to TRBJ1-5, with D possibly matching TRBD1 (6 bases). The germline V and J ends were trimmed by 6 bases and 2 bases, with 12 bases remaining between them. CDR3 size: 14 residues. From germline, CDR1 is SGDLS and CDR2 YYNGEE. CDR3 coding DNA: TGTGCCAGCAATCCGGCAGGGGGCAATCAGCCCCAGCATTTT. Translating it yields CASNPAGGNQPQHF.

A few counts support this clone. The chain carries TRBV25-1 and TRBJ2-1; D is possibly TRBD1 (6 bases). CDR3 length equals 15 residues. Trimming pared 3 bases from V and 10 bases from J, leaving 19 bases between. CDR1 is MGHDK, CDR2 SYGVNS, per germline. CDR3 in DNA: TGTGCCAGCAGTGACGGACAGCGCCTAGGGAAAGAGCAGTTCTTC. Residues: CASSDGQRLGKEQFF.

Notes on this clone: The sample contains more than one DNA sequence encoding this CDR3. The V gene is TRBV29-1, the J gene TRBJ2-7; 7 nucleotides match TRBD2. This CDR3 has 14 residues. Losses at the gene ends were 6 bases for V and 0 bases for J; bases not matched to a gene: 8. Germline-derived CDR1 and CDR2 are SQVTM and ANQGSEA. CDR3 DNA: TGCAGCGTGGAGGCGGGAGCAGGCTCCTACGAGCAGTACTTC. Residues: CSVEAGAGSYEQYF.

On this clone itself: Other nucleotide sequences from this sample produce the same CDR3. This chain joins TRBV30 and TRBJ2-7; D gene unclear. The CDR3 loop spans 12 amino acids. CDR1 is GTSNPN and CDR2 is SVGIG in the germline V gene (reference sequence). The V and J ends lost 0 bases and 2 bases respectively, with 5 bases between them. This CDR3 reads CAWSVQAYEQYF. The CDR3 region has the DNA TGTGCCTGGAGTGTACAAGCCTACGAGCAGTACTTC.

The J gene is TRBJ2-1, the V gene TRBV28; D may correspond to TRBD1 or TRBD2 (5 bases each). Trimming pared 4 bases from V and 10 bases from J, leaving 23 bases between. The CDR3 consists of 16 residues. CDR1 and CDR2 (germline): MDHEN, SYDVKM. CDR3 region: CASSSRGQLGYREQFF. The DNA for the CDR3 is TGTGCCAGCAGTTCTCGGGGCCAGTTGGGTTACAGGGAGCAGTTCTTC.

In DNA form, the CDR3 reads TGTGCCAGTAGTATTGCGGCAGGCCCCCAAGAGACCCAGTACTTC. Protein: CASSIAAGPQETQYF. This rearrangement joins TRBV19 to TRBJ2-5; D unresolved. Germline loops: CDR1 LNHDA, CDR2 SQIVND (reference sequence). V was trimmed by 3 bases and J by 1 base, leaving 12 bases between them. CDR3 length: 15 amino acids.

In regard to this clone: Being one base from a much bigger clone, this may be a read error. Additional DNA sequences in this sample encode the identical CDR3. This sequence joins TRBV6-5 and TRBJ2-7; D gene unclear. V dropped 4 bases and J dropped 2 bases, with 3 bases sitting between them. The CDR3 is 11 residues long. Germline V lookup: CDR1 MNHEY, CDR2 SVGAGI. The CDR3 loop reads CASSSAYEQYF. The CDR3 DNA follows: TGTGCCAGCAGTTCCGCCTACGAGCAGTACTTC.

In the case of this clone: Additional DNA sequences in this sample encode the identical CDR3. For the CDR3, the DNA is TGCGCCAGCAGCCGGGGGACGAACACCGGGGAGCTGTTTTTT. Protein product: CASSRGTNTGELFF. This rearrangement joins TRBV5-1 to TRBJ2-2, with TRBD2 as a possible D gene (6 bases). V lost 4 bases to trimming and J lost 0 bases, with 7 bases between them. Germline values: CDR1 SGHRS, CDR2 YFSETQ. The CDR3 sequence is 14 residues long.

The chain has TRBV28 and TRBJ2-7; the match to TRBD2 covers 12 bases. CDR3 length equals 13 residues. Trimming removed 11 bases from V and 4 bases from J; junction bases left unmatched: 6. CDR1 is MDHEN, CDR2 SYDVKM, per germline. CDR3 amino acids: CAAKTSGSYEQYF. CDR3 DNA sequence: TGTGCCGCCAAGACTAGCGGGAGTTACGAGCAGTACTTC.

V and J are TRBV19 and TRBJ1-6; D possibly corresponds to TRBD1 (6 bases). The CDR3 totals 16 residues. Germline CDR1 reads LNHDA; CDR2 reads SQIVND (reference sequence). V was clipped by 5 bases and J by 7 bases, with 18 bases between them. Here the CDR3 DNA reads TGTGCCAGTAGTGCGACGACCGGGACACCAAATTCACCCCTCCACTTT. This gives the protein CASSATTGTPNSPLHF.

In the case of this clone: Germline and junction disagree at one end, which may indicate a read error. The CDR3 DNA reads TGTGCCAGCAGCTTAGAGTACGGCACATATACGCAGTATTTT. This sequence encodes CASSLEYGTYTQYF. V is TRBV7-3 and J is TRBJ2-3; the D is unclear. CDR3 length equals 14 residues. The germline gives CDR1 SGHTA, CDR2 FQGTGA. Variable domain in full (rest from reference TRBV7-3 and TRBJ2-3): GAGVSQTPSNKVTEKGKYVELRCDPISGHTALYWYRQSLGQGPEFLIYFQGTGAADDSGLPNDRFFAVRPEGSVSTLKIQRTERGDSAVYLCASSLEYGTYTQYFGPGTRLTVL.

The chain couples TRBV7-9 to TRBJ2-3, with D maybe TRBD2 (6 bases). The germline CDR1 and CDR2 sequences are SEHNR and FQNEAQ (reference sequence). This CDR3 comprises 12 residues. V was clipped by 8 bases and J by 2 bases, with 8 bases between them. CDR3 sequence: CASAGSTDTQYF. The CDR3 nucleotides read TGTGCCAGCGCGGGGTCCACAGATACGCAGTATTTT.

The V call is TRBV18, the J call TRBJ2-2; D unclear. This CDR3 region has 14 residues. Deletions cut 6 bases from V and 2 bases from J, with 10 bases between. Germline V lookup: CDR1 KGHSH, CDR2 LQKENI. For the CDR3, the DNA is TGTGCCAGCTCCCCGACCAAAAACACCGGGGAGCTGTTTTTT. This encodes CASSPTKNTGELFF.

The chain recombines TRBV19 with TRBJ2-1; 10 bases line up with TRBD1. This CDR3 spans 17 amino acids. Germline V gene data show CDR1 as LNHDA and CDR2 as SQIVND (reference sequence). V shed 5 bases, J shed 3 bases, and the junction held 10 bases outside the gene matches. The DNA of the CDR3 is TGTGCCAGTAGTCGATTCTCCGGGACAGGGGTCTACAATGAGCAGTTCTTC. Its protein product is CASSRFSGTGVYNEQFF.

The chain combines TRBV7-2 with TRBJ1-4; 8 bases fit TRBD1. CDR1 SGHTA and CDR2 FQGNSA come from the germline V gene. Trimming removed 4 bases from V and 0 bases from J; junction bases left unmatched: 1. The CDR3 is made up of 15 amino acids. The CDR3 here is CASSWTGTTNEKLFF. The CDR3 coding sequence is TGTGCCAGCAGCTGGACAGGGACAACTAATGAAAAACTGTTTTTT.

V usage is TRBV19 and J usage is TRBJ1-1; D might be TRBD1 (5 bases). The germline V gene has CDR1 LNHDA and CDR2 SQIVND (reference sequence). Deletions cut 3 bases from V and 4 bases from J, with 15 bases between. The CDR3 spans 15 residues. The CDR3: CASSIFPGRTTEAFF. The CDR3, as DNA: TGTGCCAGTAGTATCTTCCCAGGGAGGACCACTGAAGCTTTCTTT.

V and J are TRBV5-1 and TRBJ2-3, with no clear D. V was clipped by 4 bases and J by 7 bases, with 16 bases between them. The CDR3 loop spans 14 amino acids. Germline V gene lookup returns CDR1 SGHRS and CDR2 YFSETQ. Written as DNA, the CDR3 is TGCGCCAGCAGCCTCGGAACCGAAGGTCATACGCAGTATTTT. Translation: CASSLGTEGHTQYF.

The CDR3 sequence is CASSGQSSGNYNEQFF. CDR3 nucleotides: TGTGCCAGCAGTGGCCAGTCTAGCGGGAATTACAATGAGCAGTTCTTC. The chain is built from TRBV25-1 and TRBJ2-1, with 9 bases identical to TRBD2. Trimming at V came to 4 bases and at J to 4 bases, leaving 8 bases not matched to a gene. Germline V gene sequence: CDR1 MGHDK, CDR2 SYGVNS. This CDR3 comprises 16 residues.

The rearrangement joins TRBV5-6 to TRBJ2-3; 8 bases are a match to TRBD2. Per germline, CDR1 SGHDT and CDR2 YYEEEE. Losses at the gene ends were 7 bases for V and 3 bases for J; bases not matched to a gene: 7. The CDR3 sequence is 14 residues long. As DNA, the CDR3 is TGTGCCAGCGGCGAAGCGGGAGTAACAGATACGCAGTATTTT. As protein: CASGEAGVTDTQYF.

The chain couples TRBV18 to TRBJ2-1; TRBD2 is a possible D gene (6 bases). Germline CDR1 reads KGHSH; CDR2 reads LQKENI. The CDR3 spans 15 residues. V lost 0 bases to trimming and J lost 9 bases, with 15 bases between them. CDR3 DNA sequence: TGTGCCAGCTCACCACCGGTAGTGGAGGGGCTTGAGCAGTTCTTC. Protein sequence: CASSPPVVEGLEQFF.

The CDR3 loop reads CASSIGLAGGDTQYF. DNA for the CDR3: TGTGCCAGTAGTATAGGACTAGCGGGAGGAGATACGCAGTATTTT. V usage is TRBV19 and J usage is TRBJ2-3; 13 nucleotides match TRBD2. J was trimmed by 5 bases and V by 1 base; bases with no gene match: 0. The CDR3 covers 15 residues. The germline gives CDR1 LNHDA, CDR2 SQIVND (reference sequence).

The chain recombines TRBV5-6 with TRBJ1-2; D remains ambiguous. From germline, CDR1 is SGHDT and CDR2 YYEEEE. The V end lost 4 bases, the J end lost 4 bases, and 14 bases lay between the germline ends. CDR3 length equals 14 residues. The CDR3 protein is CASSPLDTPYGYTF. The CDR3 nucleotides are TGTGCCAGCAGCCCTTTAGATACACCCTATGGCTACACCTTC.

J is TRBJ2-3 and V is TRBV6-4; 13 bases map to TRBD2. Germline lookup yields CDR1 MRHNA and CDR2 SNTAGT. This CDR3 comprises 18 residues. J lost 8 bases, V lost 1 base, and 12 bases had no gene match. This chain's CDR3 is CASSDLSTSGRVDFTQYF. DNA for the CDR3: TGTGCCAGCAGTGACTTGAGCACTAGCGGGAGGGTAGACTTTACGCAGTATTTT.